The source of this T cell receptor (beta chain) is a study of CD8+ T cells in alopecia areata. Study-level background: Scoring of severity for treated patients was based on percentage of affected scalp area.

CDR1 SNHLY and CDR2 FYNNEI come from the germline V gene. V was pared by 6 bases and J by 3 bases, with 12 bases between. The CDR3 length is 13 residues. Findings and caveats of the study: Just one nonresponder means the tie between baseline CD8+ expansion and response stays uncertain.

As the sequencing template, cDNA was produced by extracting RNA and reverse transcribing it. Libraries were prepared by immunoSEQ multiplex PCR; TCRdb keeps only in-frame clonotypes and omits some of them. The sample holds some 99,000 clones, 50% to 75% seen once. This clone showed up just a few times. Its antigen is unidentified. Regarding treatment: oral pan-JAK inhibitor, 5-10 mg twice daily. PBMCs provided sorted CD4+ and CD8+ T cells. The TCR comes from a human donor with alopecia areata. The chain links TRBV2 to TRBJ2-7, with no clear D. Source: CD8+ T cells sorted from blood, taken at week 4, from a patient treated with tofacitinib. The CDR3 loop reads CASSGSILYEQYF. The CDR3 DNA sequence: TGTGCCAGCAGCGGGTCGATACTCTACGAGCAGTACTTC. Supplemented by reference TRBV2 and TRBJ2-7, the full variable domain reads EPEVTQTPSHQVTQMGQEVILRCVPISNHLYFYWYRQILGQKVEFLVSFYNNEISEKSEIFDDQFSVERPDGSNFTLKIRSTKLEDSAMYFCASSGSILYEQYFGPGTRLTVT.